This T cell receptor (beta chain) was obtained from a study of shared clonotypes between healthy human individuals. Overall study results and limits: Unshared clonotypes carried lower generation probabilities than those common to all four donors. Naive subsets generally had larger estimated richness than memory subsets.

Free of recent acute infections or vaccinations, the donors were healthy HIV-negative adults. Measured with immunoSEQ multiplex PCR; TCRdb has only the in-frame clones, and not every one. The sample carries a few million clones, around 90% recorded once. The V segment lost 5 bases and the J segment 7 bases; nucleotides outside the gene matches: 8. This CDR3 is built from 15 residues. Germline-derived CDR1 and CDR2 are MDHEN and SYDVKM. A single count supports this clone. Its antigen is not known. Sequenced sample: naive CD4+ T cells from PBMCs. As to subset: CD45RA+ positively selected. The V and J genes are TRBV28 and TRBJ1-4; 9 bases line up with TRBD1. The source of this sequence is a man between 18 and 29 years old in good health. Some clones in this sample may be carry-over from other donors' samples. In nucleotides, the CDR3 is TGTGCCAGCAGTCATGGGGGACAGGGTGGTGAAAAACTGTTTTTT. Protein sequence: CASSHGGQGGEKLFF.